The next 22 T cell receptor beta chains were all read from a single sample in a study of Ad26.COV2.S vaccination and SARS-CoV-2 variants (dated by TCRdb to the early 2020s). Library generation was performed with the immunoSEQ multiplex PCR assay. The clones in this table, taken by TCRdb from immuneACCESS, are in-frame only. Not every clone is retained; where verified, under half of the shortfall comes from an unresolved V gene, and the cause of the rest is unknown. This sample holds around 450,000 clones; roughly nine tenths were observed only once. Around 2.6% of the sample belongs to the ten largest clones. This sample's treatment or condition label indicates: some 20 received Ad26.COV2.S at low or high dose, single or two shots; 5 received placebo; per-sample allocation not given. Repertoires of vaccine and placebo recipients were sequenced from samples taken on day 63 after the first injection.

This sample comprised peripheral blood, obtained in a trial of Ad26.COV2.S vaccine versus placebo. These receptor sequences come from a person between 18 and 65 years old who received the Ad26.COV2.S COVID-19 vaccine or a placebo.

A note on this clone: The sample has other DNA sequences that encode this CDR3 too. This sequence joins TRBV5-1 and TRBJ1-1; D unresolved. Germline loops: CDR1 SGHRS, CDR2 YFSETQ. The CDR3 covers 13 residues. V lost 0 bases and J lost 0, with 3 bases in between. In nucleotides, the CDR3 is TGCGCCAGCAGCTTGGTTCTGAACACTGAAGCTTTCTTT. It translates to CASSLVLNTEAFF.

The chain couples TRBV7-9 to TRBJ1-1, with D possibly matching TRBD1 (5 bases). Germline values: CDR1 SEHNR, CDR2 FQNEAQ (reference sequence). V was trimmed by 6 bases and J by 5 bases, leaving 16 bases between them. The CDR3 is made up of 14 amino acids. The CDR3 DNA reads TGTGCCAGCAGATATCAGGGACGATGGACTGAAGCTTTCTTT. Amino acid sequence: CASRYQGRWTEAFF.

V gene TRBV5-6 combines with J gene TRBJ2-3, with TRBD1 identical over 8 bases. The germline gives CDR1 SGHDT, CDR2 YYEEEE. The V segment lost 4 bases and the J segment 4 bases; nucleotides outside the gene matches: 5. The length of the CDR3 is 14 residues. The chain's CDR3 is CASSLGQGADTQYF. In nucleotides, the CDR3 is TGTGCCAGCAGCCTAGGACAGGGTGCAGATACGCAGTATTTT.

This rearrangement joins TRBV24-1 to TRBJ1-2, with D uncertain. Germline CDR1 reads KGHDR; CDR2 reads SFDVKD. This CDR3 has 14 amino acids. Trimming removed 4 bases at V and 5 bases at J, with 13 bases between. CDR3 sequence: CATSDARPPYGYTF. CDR3 nucleotides: TGTGCCACCAGTGACGCTCGCCCCCCTTATGGCTACACCTTC.

This clone was seen repeatedly, ten times or more. This chain uses TRBV9 with TRBJ1-3; D not resolved. V dropped 4 bases and J dropped 4 bases, with 18 bases sitting between them. The germline V gene has CDR1 SGDLS and CDR2 YYNGEE. The CDR3 spans 16 residues. The CDR3 here is CASSFRRGFSGNTIYF. The CDR3, as DNA: TGTGCCAGCAGCTTTAGGCGGGGTTTCTCGGGAAACACCATATATTTT.

This chain links TRBV12-3 or TRBV12-4 with TRBJ2-5; TRBD2 is a possible D gene (5 bases). With 3 bases removed from V and 5 bases from J, the gap between germline ends came to 10 bases. The CDR3 has 13 residues. As DNA, the CDR3 is TGTGCCAGCAGTTTCCGGGGAACGGAGACCCAGTACTTC. Protein sequence: CASSFRGTETQYF.

In this sample, this clone turned up once. V gene TRBV24-1 combines with J gene TRBJ1-1; D uncertain. Trimming stripped 3 bases from V and 4 bases from J, with 8 bases between. The CDR3 is 13 residues long. The germline CDR1 and CDR2 sequences are KGHDR and SFDVKD. In DNA, the CDR3 is TGTGCCACCAGTGATGCCTTAACCACTGAAGCTTTCTTT. Translating it yields CATSDALTTEAFF.

The chain recombines TRBV15 with TRBJ2-5; D might be TRBD2 (5 bases). V lost 2 bases and J lost 3, with 22 bases in between. The CDR3 length is 18 residues. Germline lookup yields CDR1 LNHNV and CDR2 YYDKDF (reference sequence). For the CDR3, the DNA is TGTGCCACCAGCAGAACCGGACGAGTAAGCCGAGCGGAAGAGACCCAGTACTTC. Protein product: CATSRTGRVSRAEETQYF.

The rearrangement links TRBV5-1 to TRBJ1-2; TRBD1 agrees at 9 bases. CDR1 is SGHRS, CDR2 YFSETQ, per germline. This CDR3 comprises 14 residues. With V trimmed by 4 bases and J by 3 bases, 4 bases remained unmatched. The chain's CDR3 is CASSEGQGYYGYTF. The CDR3 nucleotides are TGCGCCAGCAGCGAGGGACAGGGATACTATGGCTACACCTTC.

The rearrangement links TRBV15 to TRBJ2-7, with 13 bases that match TRBD2. CDR1 is LNHNV, CDR2 YYDKDF, per germline (reference sequence). V gave up 5 bases and J gave up 2 bases; unmatched junction bases: 9. The length of the CDR3 is 17 residues. CDR3 amino acids: CATSRGPGLAGPYEQYV. Written as DNA, the CDR3 is TGTGCCACCAGCCGGGGCCCGGGACTAGCGGGACCCTACGAGCAGTACGTC.

The rearrangement links TRBV7-2 to TRBJ1-2, with 7 bases identical to TRBD1. Losses at the gene ends were 4 bases for V and 1 base for J; bases not matched to a gene: 3. Germline CDR1 reads SGHTA; CDR2 reads FQGNSA. The CDR3 spans 14 residues. The CDR3 DNA follows: TGTGCCAGCAGCTCGGGACAGCATAACTATGGCTACACCTTC. It encodes CASSSGQHNYGYTF.

V usage is TRBV27 and J usage is TRBJ2-7; 7 positions match TRBD1. In germline, CDR1 is MNHEY, CDR2 SMNVEV (reference sequence). The CDR3 is 15 residues long. V lost 6 bases, J lost 4 bases, and 12 bases stayed unmatched. The CDR3 region is CASRFSGTEVYEQYF. The DNA for the CDR3 is TGTGCCAGCAGGTTCTCCGGGACAGAAGTTTACGAGCAGTACTTC.

The chain employs TRBV11-2 and TRBJ2-7; D is undetermined. The CDR3 consists of 14 residues. Germline values: CDR1 SGHAT, CDR2 FQNNGV. Trimming took off 0 bases at V and 3 bases at J, with 9 bases between the two ends. CDR3 nucleotide sequence: TGTGCCAGCAGCTTAGAGTATCGGTTCTACGAGCAGTACGTC. Its translation: CASSLEYRFYEQYV.

The sample holds one count of this clone. V gene TRBV9 combines with J gene TRBJ2-2; 9 nucleotides align to TRBD1. Unmatched junction bases numbered 9, after V lost 8 bases and J lost 1 base. The germline CDR1 and CDR2 sequences are SGDLS and YYNGEE. The CDR3 sequence is 16 residues long. CDR3 nucleotides: TGTGCCAGTACCAGGACAGGGGCTAGGAACACCGGGGAGCTGTTTTTT. Amino acid sequence: CASTRTGARNTGELFF.

This rearrangement joins TRBV5-1 to TRBJ2-4; TRBD2 matches at 15 bases. With V trimmed by 0 bases and J by 3 bases, 7 bases remained unmatched. The CDR3 extends over 19 amino acids. In germline, CDR1 is SGHRS, CDR2 YFSETQ. CDR3 DNA: TGCGCCAGCAGCTTGGCAGGGACTAGCGGGGGGTGGAGCAAAAACATTCAGTACTTC. It is translated as CASSLAGTSGGWSKNIQYF.

The genes are TRBV18 and TRBJ2-7; D is undetermined. CDR1 and CDR2 (germline): KGHSH, LQKENI. The length of the CDR3 is 12 residues. Deletions cut 3 bases from V and 4 bases from J, with 7 bases between. CDR3 bases: TGTGCCAGCTCACCCCACCTTTACGAGCAGTACTTC. Translating it yields CASSPHLYEQYF.

The genes are TRBV7-2 and TRBJ1-5, with D possibly TRBD1 on 5 matching bases. Germline values: CDR1 SGHTA, CDR2 FQGNSA. This CDR3 contains 15 residues. V was pared by 3 bases and J by 10 bases, with 19 bases between. CDR3 nucleotide sequence: TGTGCCAGCAGCTTGGGGCCTGAACTTTCTTCCCCCCAGCATTTT. It is translated as CASSLGPELSSPQHF.

The chain recombines TRBV5-4 with TRBJ2-7, with TRBD2 matching 7 bases. The germline V gene has CDR1 SGHNT and CDR2 YYREEE (reference sequence). This CDR3 comprises 13 residues. J lost 7 bases, V lost 1 base, and 5 bases had no gene match. CDR3 DNA: TGTGCCAGCAGCTTGCCGGGAGGCAAAGAGCAGTACGTC. Translated, it gives CASSLPGGKEQYV.

V and J are TRBV7-9 and TRBJ2-5; 9 positions match TRBD2. Trimming at V came to 2 bases and at J to 5 bases, leaving 3 bases not matched to a gene. This CDR3 has 14 residues. Germline V lookup: CDR1 SEHNR, CDR2 FQNEAQ (reference sequence). As DNA, the CDR3 is TGTGCCAGCAGCTTACGGACTAGCGAGGAGACCCAGTACTTC. Translation gives CASSLRTSEETQYF.

The V and J genes are TRBV30 and TRBJ1-5; TRBD1 aligns across 10 bases. Germline CDR1 reads GTSNPN; CDR2 reads SVGIG (reference sequence). The ends lost 5 bases at V and 5 bases at J; junction bases unmatched: 0. The CDR3 extends over 12 amino acids. The CDR3 DNA sequence: TGTGCCTGGGGACAGGGGGATCAGCCCCAGCATTTT. This codes for CAWGQGDQPQHF.

The genes are TRBV5-3 and TRBJ1-4; possible D gene TRBD1, 5 bases. TRBV5-3 is marked as an open reading frame, function uncertain. Trimming took off 4 bases at V and 0 bases at J, with 10 bases between the two ends. This CDR3 has 15 residues. As DNA, the CDR3 is TGTGCCAGAAGCAGCGCAGGGACAACTAATGAAAAACTGTTTTTT. It codes for CARSSAGTTNEKLFF.

This chain joins TRBV7-2 and TRBJ1-2, with unresolved D. This CDR3 contains 16 residues. Per the germline V gene, CDR1 is SGHTA and CDR2 is FQGNSA. Trimming took off 3 bases at V and 0 bases at J, with 14 bases between the two ends. This CDR3 is CASSLGAWAANYGYTF. The CDR3 DNA reads TGTGCCAGCAGCTTGGGAGCCTGGGCCGCTAACTATGGCTACACCTTC.